Each of the 29 T cell receptor beta chains below was sequenced from the same sample in a study of blood T cells in healthy people across ages. The use of a sample-barcoded 5' primer and a J-beta primer mix characterized a second PCR of roughly 6 to 11 cycles. TCRdb re-called the 5' RACE reads through MiXCR, storing one row per CDR3 protein. This sample has about 730,000 distinct CDR3 sequences, with 35% to 45% found just once. What was sequenced was blood. Receptor source: a woman in her sixties or seventies in good health.

This clonotype has a handful of counts. This sequence joins TRBV27 and TRBJ2-2, with TRBD2 identical over 12 bases. The CDR3 has 16 amino acids. The germline V gene has CDR1 MNHEY and CDR2 SMNVEV (reference sequence). V was clipped by 3 bases and J by 5 bases; unmatched bases: 4. Here the CDR3 DNA reads TGTGCCAGCAGTTTCTCCGGGACTAGCGGGACCGGGGAGCTGTTTTTT. Its protein product is CASSFSGTSGTGELFF.

The V and J genes are TRBV20-1 and TRBJ2-1, with 7 positions matching TRBD2. CDR1 DFQATT and CDR2 SNEGSKA come from the germline V gene (reference sequence). This CDR3 spans 14 amino acids. V lost 1 base and J lost 8; bases outside the gene matches: 8. The DNA for the CDR3 is TGCAGTGCTAGAGTGGGAGGGCCCGGCGATGAGCAGTTCTTC. Encoded protein: CSARVGGPGDEQFF.

Only a few counts were recorded for this clonotype. The chain joins TRBV4-2 to TRBJ2-3; 13 nucleotides line up with TRBD2. The CDR3 extends over 16 amino acids. Trimming took 4 bases from V and 6 from J; bases not matched to a gene: 7. The germline CDR1 and CDR2 sequences are LGHNA and YNFKEQ. The CDR3 is CASSLRLAGGWDTQYF. CDR3 bases: TGTGCCAGCAGCCTCAGACTAGCGGGAGGATGGGATACGCAGTATTTT.

This clonotype was detected only a few times. The chain couples TRBV6-2 or TRBV6-3 to TRBJ2-3, with TRBD1 as a possible D gene (5 bases). V was clipped by 6 bases and J by 6 bases, with 16 bases between them. The CDR3 is made up of 14 amino acids. Germline values: CDR1 MNHEY, CDR2 SVGEGT. The CDR3 DNA reads as TGTGCCAGCAGACTGGAAGGGGCGAGGGATACGCAGTATTTT. It translates to CASRLEGARDTQYF.

The rearrangement uses TRBV7-3 and TRBJ2-7; D is unclear. The CDR3 consists of 15 residues. Germline lookup yields CDR1 SGHTA and CDR2 FQGTGA. V dropped 2 bases and J dropped 0 bases, with 11 bases sitting between them. CDR3 DNA sequence: TGTGCCAGCAGCTTAGGCGCAAGTACCTCCTACGAGCAGTACTTC. Translation gives CASSLGASTSYEQYF.

The genes are TRBV4-1 and TRBJ2-5; D gene uncertain. The CDR3 runs to 14 residues. Trimming shortened V by 0 bases and J by 3 bases, and 8 bases separated the two germline ends. Germline assignment: CDR1 MGHRA and CDR2 YSYEKL. The CDR3 is CASSQEWPEETQYF. The CDR3 DNA is TGCGCCAGCAGCCAAGAGTGGCCGGAAGAGACCCAGTACTTC.

This clonotype was picked up a small number of times. J is TRBJ2-1 and V is TRBV7-2, with 14 bases fitting TRBD2. V shed 5 bases and J 6 bases; nucleotides not matched to a gene: 12. From germline, CDR1 is SGHTA and CDR2 FQGNSA. The CDR3 spans 18 residues. CDR3 residues: CASSPRGTSGSLGNEQFF. The CDR3 bases are TGTGCCAGCAGCCCAAGGGGGACTAGCGGGAGTCTCGGCAATGAGCAGTTCTTC.

As concerns this clonotype: The germline gene is not matched at one end of the junction; a read error may be the cause. The rearrangement joins TRBV3-1 to TRBJ1-3, with TRBD1 as a possible D gene (5 bases). Germline CDR1 LGHDT, CDR2 YNNKEL (reference sequence). CDR3 length: 16 residues. In nucleotides, the CDR3 is TGTGCCAGCAGCCAAGTACCGACAGCCTCTGGAAACATCATATATTTT. Protein: CASSQVPTASGNIIYF.

The rearrangement links TRBV27 to TRBJ2-1; D tentatively fits TRBD1 or TRBD2 (5 bases each). In germline, CDR1 is MNHEY, CDR2 SMNVEV (reference sequence). The ends were cut back, 5 bases at V and 14 bases at J, with 19 bases in the middle. The CDR3 spans 13 residues. DNA of the CDR3: TGTGCCAGCAGTCCCTTGGGACCGCGTAAGGAGTTCTTC. Amino acids: CASSPLGPRKEFF.

The table lists this clonotype with a few counts. This chain uses TRBV7-3 with TRBJ1-2; D remains ambiguous. This CDR3 is 18 amino acids long. Germline loops: CDR1 SGHTA, CDR2 FQGTGA. Trimming removed 4 bases at V and 1 base at J, with 22 bases between. The CDR3 reads CASSSNSRVDSVNYGYTF. For the CDR3, the DNA is TGTGCCAGCAGCTCTAACTCCCGGGTAGATTCAGTTAACTATGGCTACACCTTC.

This clonotype has ten or more counts. This chain links TRBV19 with TRBJ2-7; 7 bases are shared with TRBD2. Germline V lookup: CDR1 LNHDA, CDR2 SQIVND (reference sequence). The CDR3 spans 14 residues. This CDR3 reads CPLLSGRVVYEQYF. As DNA, the CDR3 is TGTCCCCTTTTATCGGGGAGGGTGGTCTACGAGCAGTACTTC.

This clonotype was observed at least ten times. The rearrangement uses TRBV29-1 and TRBJ2-5; possibly TRBD2 for D (5 bases). V gave up 6 bases and J gave up 3 bases, with 11 bases separating them. Germline V gene lookup returns CDR1 SQVTM and CDR2 ANQGSEA. CDR3 length: 12 residues. The CDR3 DNA is TGCAGCGTAATCCGGGATGAAGAGACCCAGTACTTC. Protein: CSVIRDEETQYF.

A note on this clonotype: The junction differs from germline at one of its ends, possibly a read error. This rearrangement joins TRBV20-1 to TRBJ1-4, with a weak D call TRBD1 (5 bases). This CDR3 region has 18 residues. The germline gives CDR1 DFQATT, CDR2 SNEGSKA (reference sequence). CDR3 residues: CSARDLPREIITNEKQFF. The DNA of the CDR3 is TGCAGTGCTAGAGATTTGCCCAGGGAGATTATTACGAATGAAAAACAGTTTTTT.

As regards this clonotype: Just one base apart from a much larger clone, this may be a read error. The rearrangement uses TRBV29-1 and TRBJ2-5; D could derive from TRBD1 or TRBD2 (5 bases each). Trimming stripped 4 bases from V and 11 bases from J, with 20 bases between. There are 13 residues in the CDR3. Germline CDR1 and CDR2: SQVTM and ANQGSEA. CDR3 sequence: CSVVGGVPNEQYF. The CDR3 DNA follows: TGCAGCGTTGTTGGGGGAGTGCCTAATGAGCAGTACTTC.

There are a few counts of this clonotype. The genes are TRBV20-1 and TRBJ2-7; 7 positions agree with TRBD1. This CDR3 contains 12 residues. With V trimmed by 5 bases and J by 2 bases, 3 bases remained unmatched. Germline V CDR1 and CDR2: DFQATT, SNEGSKA (reference sequence). The CDR3 here is CSAGGQPYEQYF. In nucleotides, the CDR3 is TGCAGTGCTGGGGGACAGCCCTACGAGCAGTACTTC.

The chain joins TRBV24-1 to TRBJ2-1; D gene uncertain. Germline V gene lookup returns CDR1 KGHDR and CDR2 SFDVKD. The CDR3 totals 15 residues. Trimming stripped 4 bases from V and 0 bases from J, with 9 bases between. The CDR3 region is CATSDAQSSYNEQFF. In DNA, the CDR3 is TGTGCCACCAGTGACGCCCAGAGCTCCTACAATGAGCAGTTCTTC.

This clonotype has more than one count but fewer than ten. This chain joins TRBV3-1 and TRBJ2-3; 7 nucleotides align to TRBD2. V shed 1 base, J shed 6 bases, and the junction held 10 bases outside the gene matches. The germline V gene encodes CDR1 LGHDT and CDR2 YNNKEL (reference sequence). This CDR3 comprises 16 residues. CDR3: CASSQGQRGNHDTQYF. The CDR3 nucleotides are TGTGCCAGCAGCCAAGGTCAGCGGGGTAATCATGATACGCAGTATTTT.

The rearrangement links TRBV3-1 to TRBJ2-7; a possible D gene is TRBD2 (5 bases). Trimming removed 1 base at V and 2 bases at J, with 9 bases between. The V gene's germline CDR1 is LGHDT and CDR2 YNNKEL (reference sequence). The CDR3 has 14 residues. CDR3 loop: CASSQGGYTYEQYF. The CDR3 nucleotides read TGTGCCAGCAGCCAAGGCGGGTACACCTACGAGCAGTACTTC.

The chain couples TRBV28 to TRBJ2-5, with D tentatively TRBD1 (6 bases). The CDR3 is 12 residues long. The V end lost 10 bases, the J end lost 5 bases, and 14 bases lay between the germline ends. CDR1 and CDR2 from the germline V gene are MDHEN and SYDVKM. DNA for the CDR3: TGTGCCACTCGACAGGTCTCGGAGACCCAGTACTTC. Translation: CATRQVSETQYF.

This clonotype was counted a few times. J is TRBJ2-7 and V is TRBV7-2; TRBD2 is a possible D gene (6 bases). V gave up 4 bases and J gave up 0 bases, with 13 bases separating them. CDR3 length: 15 residues. Germline CDR1 reads SGHTA; CDR2 reads FQGNSA. The CDR3 DNA is TGTGCCAGCAGCTCCCCCACTAGCCTCTCCTACGAGCAGTACTTC. Encoded protein: CASSSPTSLSYEQYF.

This clonotype was found many times. This rearrangement joins TRBV20-1 to TRBJ2-5; perhaps TRBD2 as D (6 bases). V was clipped by 3 bases and J by 6 bases, with 8 bases between them. The CDR3 is made up of 11 amino acids. Germline V gives CDR1 DFQATT, CDR2 SNEGSKA (reference sequence). CDR3 DNA: TGCAGTGCTAGCGGGGGACAGACCCAGTACTTC. It translates to CSASGGQTQYF.

The CDR3: CASSLTIGNQPQHF. CDR3 bases: TGTGCCAGCAGTTTAACGATCGGCAATCAGCCCCAGCATTTT. V gene TRBV27 combines with J gene TRBJ1-5, with D hard to call. The V end lost 2 bases, the J end lost 2 bases, and 7 bases lay between the germline ends. Germline lookup yields CDR1 MNHEY and CDR2 SMNVEV (reference sequence). The CDR3 sequence is 14 residues long.

This clonotype has a count of ten or more. V and J are TRBV4-3 and TRBJ2-5; D possibly corresponds to TRBD2 (5 bases). Germline V CDR1 and CDR2: LGHNA, YSLEER. Trimming cost V 4 bases and J 3 bases, with 9 bases left between them. The CDR3 is made up of 13 amino acids. This chain's CDR3 is CASSPEREETQYF. CDR3 DNA sequence: TGCGCCAGCAGCCCCGAGAGGGAAGAGACCCAGTACTTC.

V and J are TRBV5-1 and TRBJ2-2; no firm D call. Germline CDR1 is SGHRS and CDR2 is YFSETQ. CDR3 size: 15 residues. The V and J ends lost 0 bases and 6 bases respectively, with 12 bases between them. The CDR3, as DNA: TGCGCCAGCAGCTTGGGGAGCGCCGGAGCCGGGGAGCTGTTTTTT. The encoded protein is CASSLGSAGAGELFF.

In regard to this clonotype: Germline is not matched at one junction end, which may reflect a read error. This chain joins TRBV5-1 and TRBJ2-5, with 10 bases matching TRBD2. Germline V CDR1 and CDR2: SGHRS, YFSETQ. The CDR3 consists of 13 residues. CDR3 sequence: CASRLAGQESQYF. CDR3 bases: TGCGCCAGTCGACTAGCGGGCCAAGAGTCCCAGTACTTC.

This rearrangement joins TRBV2 to TRBJ1-1; possibly TRBD1 for D (5 bases). Trimming left V 4 bases short and J 0 bases short, with 12 bases between. Germline CDR1 is SNHLY and CDR2 is FYNNEI. The CDR3 consists of 15 residues. The CDR3 spells CASSAGTVMNTEAFF. CDR3 in DNA: TGTGCCAGCAGTGCTGGGACGGTGATGAACACTGAAGCTTTCTTT.

This chain joins TRBV7-9 and TRBJ2-5; D is ambiguous. The CDR3 runs 15 residues. Trimming pared 0 bases from V and 11 bases from J, leaving 19 bases between. The V gene's germline CDR1 is SEHNR and CDR2 FQNEAQ (reference sequence). In DNA form, the CDR3 reads TGTGCCAGCAGCTTAGCGGGATTGGGCAACAATGAGCAGTACTTC. This gives the protein CASSLAGLGNNEQYF. Using reference TRBV7-9 and TRBJ2-5 for the parts outside the CDR3, the full variable domain is DTGVSQNPRHKITKRGQNVTFRCDPISEHNRLYWYRQTLGQGPEFLTYFQNEAQLEKSRLLSDRFSAERPKGSFSTLEIQRTEQGDSAMYLCASSLAGLGNNEQYFGPGTRLLVL.

V gene TRBV12-5 combines with J gene TRBJ2-2; 12 bases line up with TRBD2. V was pared by 0 bases and J by 6 bases, with 14 bases of the junction left unmatched. Germline V gene data show CDR1 as LGHNT and CDR2 as FRNRAP. The CDR3 runs to 20 residues. CDR3: CASGLVLGGSSGGASGELFF. The CDR3 DNA reads TGTGCTAGTGGTTTGGTACTTGGAGGTTCTAGCGGGGGGGCATCCGGGGAGCTGTTTTTT.

Comments on this clonotype: This may stem from a read error, because a much larger clone lies one nucleotide away. V and J are TRBV15 and TRBJ2-7, with 11 positions matching TRBD1. Trimming took 0 bases from V and 7 from J; bases not matched to a gene: 8. Germline V gene lookup returns CDR1 LNHNV and CDR2 YYDKDF (reference sequence). This CDR3 is built from 16 residues. CDR3 nucleotide sequence: TGTGCCACCAGCAGAGATCCGGACAGGGGGCTTGGTGAGCAGTACTTC. Translation gives CATSRDPDRGLGEQYF.